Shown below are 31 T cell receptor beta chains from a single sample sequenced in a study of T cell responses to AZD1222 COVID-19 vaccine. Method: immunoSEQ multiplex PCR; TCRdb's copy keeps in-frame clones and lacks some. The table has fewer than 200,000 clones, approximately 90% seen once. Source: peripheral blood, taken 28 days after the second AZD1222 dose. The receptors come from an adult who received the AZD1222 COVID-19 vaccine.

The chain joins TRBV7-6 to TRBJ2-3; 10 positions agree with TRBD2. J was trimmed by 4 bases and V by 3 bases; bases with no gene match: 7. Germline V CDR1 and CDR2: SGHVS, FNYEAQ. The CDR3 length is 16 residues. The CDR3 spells CASSLAGTSVSDTQYF. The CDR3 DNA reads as TGTGCCAGCAGCTTGGCCGGGACTAGCGTATCAGATACGCAGTATTTT. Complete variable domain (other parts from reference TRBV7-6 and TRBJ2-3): GAGVSQSPRYKVTKRGQDVALRCDPISGHVSLYWYRQALGQGPEFLTYFNYEAQQDKSGLPNDRFSAERPEGSISTLTIQRTEQRDSAMYRCASSLAGTSVSDTQYFGPGTRLTVL.

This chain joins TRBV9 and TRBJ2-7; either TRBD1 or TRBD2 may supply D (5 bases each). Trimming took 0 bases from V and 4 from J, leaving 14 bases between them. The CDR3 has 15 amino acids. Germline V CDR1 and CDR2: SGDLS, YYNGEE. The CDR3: CASSVVPGSGYEQYF. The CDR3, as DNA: TGTGCCAGCAGCGTAGTACCAGGGTCGGGGTACGAGCAGTACTTC.

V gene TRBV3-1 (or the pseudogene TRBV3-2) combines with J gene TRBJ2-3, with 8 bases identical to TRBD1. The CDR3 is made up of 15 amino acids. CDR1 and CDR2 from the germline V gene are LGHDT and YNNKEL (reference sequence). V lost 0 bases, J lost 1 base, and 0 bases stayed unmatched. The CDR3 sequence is CASSQDRGRTDTQYF. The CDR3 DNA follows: TGTGCCAGCAGCCAAGACAGGGGGCGCACAGATACGCAGTATTTT.

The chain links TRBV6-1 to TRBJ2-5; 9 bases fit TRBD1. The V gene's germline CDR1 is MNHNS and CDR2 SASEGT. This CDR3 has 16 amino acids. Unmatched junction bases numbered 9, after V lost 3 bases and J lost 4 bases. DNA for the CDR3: TGTGCCAGCAGTGACCACAGGGGGCGAGTCGGAGAGACCCAGTACTTC. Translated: CASSDHRGRVGETQYF.

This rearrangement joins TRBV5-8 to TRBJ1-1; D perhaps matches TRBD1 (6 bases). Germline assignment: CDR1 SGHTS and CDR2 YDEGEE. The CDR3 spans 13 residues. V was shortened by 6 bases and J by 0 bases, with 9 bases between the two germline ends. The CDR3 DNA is TGTGCCAGCAACCAGGGGTTGAACACTGAAGCTTTCTTT. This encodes CASNQGLNTEAFF. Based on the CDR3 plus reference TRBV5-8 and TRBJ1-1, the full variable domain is EAGVTQSPTHLIKTRGQQATLRCSPISGHTSVYWYQQALGLGLQFLLWYDEGEERNRGNFPPRFSGRQFPNYSSELNVNALELEDSALYLCASNQGLNTEAFFGQGTRLTVV.

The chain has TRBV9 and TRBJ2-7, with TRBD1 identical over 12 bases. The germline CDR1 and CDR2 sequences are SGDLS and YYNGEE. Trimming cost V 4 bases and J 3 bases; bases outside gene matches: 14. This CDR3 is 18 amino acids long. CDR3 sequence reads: CASSPGTGGRTYSYEQYF. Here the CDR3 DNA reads TGTGCCAGCAGCCCCGGGACAGGGGGCCGCACGTACAGCTACGAGCAGTACTTC.

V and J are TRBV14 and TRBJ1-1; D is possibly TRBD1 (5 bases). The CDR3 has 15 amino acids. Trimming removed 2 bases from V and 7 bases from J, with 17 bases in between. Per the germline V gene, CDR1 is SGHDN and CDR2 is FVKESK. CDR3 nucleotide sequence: TGTGCCAGCAGCCAACAGGACCTTCCGGGGGGTGAAGCTTTCTTT. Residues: CASSQQDLPGGEAFF.

The CDR3 protein is CASSLDLAGTDTQYF. In DNA, the CDR3 is TGTGCCAGCAGCTTAGACCTAGCAGGCACAGATACGCAGTATTTT. This sequence joins TRBV7-9 and TRBJ2-3, with D possibly matching TRBD2 (5 bases). The germline gives CDR1 SEHNR, CDR2 FQNEAQ (reference sequence). This CDR3 contains 15 residues. V lost 1 base, J lost 1 base, and 9 bases lay in between.

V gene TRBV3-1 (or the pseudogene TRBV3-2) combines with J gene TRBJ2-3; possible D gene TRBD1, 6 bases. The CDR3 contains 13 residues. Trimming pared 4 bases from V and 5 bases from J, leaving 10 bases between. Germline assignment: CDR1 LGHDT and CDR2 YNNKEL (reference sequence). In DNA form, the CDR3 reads TGTGCCAGCAGCCGGACAGTGGAAGATACGCAGTATTTT. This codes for CASSRTVEDTQYF.

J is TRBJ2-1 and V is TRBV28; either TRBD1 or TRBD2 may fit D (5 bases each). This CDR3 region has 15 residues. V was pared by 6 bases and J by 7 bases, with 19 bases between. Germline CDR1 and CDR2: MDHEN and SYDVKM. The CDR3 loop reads CASSLGRGASNEQFF. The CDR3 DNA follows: TGTGCCAGCAGCTTGGGGAGAGGGGCGTCGAATGAGCAGTTCTTC.

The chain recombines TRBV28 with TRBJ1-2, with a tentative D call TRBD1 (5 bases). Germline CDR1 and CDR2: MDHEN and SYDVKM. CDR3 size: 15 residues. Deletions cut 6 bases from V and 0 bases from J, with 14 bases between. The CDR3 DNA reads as TGTGCCAGCAGCCCCTGGGACCGATCTAACTATGGCTACACCTTC. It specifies CASSPWDRSNYGYTF.

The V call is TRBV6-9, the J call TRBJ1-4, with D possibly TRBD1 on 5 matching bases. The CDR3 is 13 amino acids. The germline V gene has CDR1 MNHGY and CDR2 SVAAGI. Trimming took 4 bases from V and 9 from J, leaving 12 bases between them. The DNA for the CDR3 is TGTGCCAGCAGTTCGGGCAGGGCAAAAAAACTGTTTTTT. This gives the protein CASSSGRAKKLFF.

As DNA, the CDR3 is TGTGCCAGCAGCTTAGCGCTTTTAGCGGGGAGCGAGCAGTACTTC. This translates into CASSLALLAGSEQYF. This chain uses TRBV7-2 with TRBJ2-7; TRBD2 matches 8 bases. The CDR3 sequence is 15 residues long. CDR1 and CDR2 from the germline V gene are SGHTA and FQGNSA. V shed 0 bases and J 6 bases; nucleotides not matched to a gene: 7.

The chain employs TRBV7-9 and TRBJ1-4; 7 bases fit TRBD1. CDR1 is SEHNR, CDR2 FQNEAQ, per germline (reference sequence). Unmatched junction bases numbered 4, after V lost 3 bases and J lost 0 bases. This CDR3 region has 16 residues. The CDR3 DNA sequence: TGTGCCAGCAGCTTGGGGGACAGTTCAACTAATGAAAAACTGTTTTTT. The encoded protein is CASSLGDSSTNEKLFF.

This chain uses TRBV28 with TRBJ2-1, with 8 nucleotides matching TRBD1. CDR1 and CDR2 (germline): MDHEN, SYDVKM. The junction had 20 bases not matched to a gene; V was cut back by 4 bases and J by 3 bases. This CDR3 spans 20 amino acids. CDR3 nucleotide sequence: TGTGCCAGCAGTTCCCATGGGACAGGTCCTCTCTGGGGCAACTACAATGAGCAGTTCTTC. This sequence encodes CASSSHGTGPLWGNYNEQFF.

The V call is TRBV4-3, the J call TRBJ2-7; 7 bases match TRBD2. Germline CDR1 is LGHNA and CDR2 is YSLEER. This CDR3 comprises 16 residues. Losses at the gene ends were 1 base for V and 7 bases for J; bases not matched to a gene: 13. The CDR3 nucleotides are TGCGCCAGCAGCCAAGGCCCCCGCGGGAGCTCGGAGGAGCAGTACTTC. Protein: CASSQGPRGSSEEQYF.

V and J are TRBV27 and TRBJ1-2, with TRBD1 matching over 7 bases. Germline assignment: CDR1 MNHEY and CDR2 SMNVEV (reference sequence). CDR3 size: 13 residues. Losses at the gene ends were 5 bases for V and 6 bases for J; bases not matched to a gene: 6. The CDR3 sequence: CASSHSGQDGYTF. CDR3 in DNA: TGTGCCAGCAGTCACTCCGGACAGGATGGCTACACCTTC.

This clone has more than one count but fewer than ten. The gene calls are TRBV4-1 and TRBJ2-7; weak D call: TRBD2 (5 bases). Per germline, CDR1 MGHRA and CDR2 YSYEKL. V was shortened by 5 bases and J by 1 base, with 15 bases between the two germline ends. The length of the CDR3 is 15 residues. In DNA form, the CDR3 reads TGCGCCAGCAGCAACCGGAGGAATCGGTCCTACGAGCAGTACTTC. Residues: CASSNRRNRSYEQYF.

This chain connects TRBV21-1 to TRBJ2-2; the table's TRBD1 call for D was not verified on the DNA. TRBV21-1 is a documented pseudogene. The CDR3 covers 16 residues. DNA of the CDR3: TGTGCCAGGGGACAGACCCCTCTTACGAACACCGGGGAGCTGTTTTTT. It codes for CARGQTPLTNTGELFF.

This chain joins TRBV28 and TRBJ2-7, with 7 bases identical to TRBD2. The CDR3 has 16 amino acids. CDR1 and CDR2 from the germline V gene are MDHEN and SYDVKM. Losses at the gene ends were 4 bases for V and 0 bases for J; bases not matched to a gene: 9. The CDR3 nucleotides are TGTGCCAGCAGTTCCTCCGGGCGGGAGCCCTCCTACGAGCAGTACTTC. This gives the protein CASSSSGREPSYEQYF.

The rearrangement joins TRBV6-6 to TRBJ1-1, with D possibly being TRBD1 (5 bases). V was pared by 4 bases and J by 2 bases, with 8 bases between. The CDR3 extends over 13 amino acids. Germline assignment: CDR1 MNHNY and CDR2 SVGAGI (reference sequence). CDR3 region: CASSSQVNTEAFF. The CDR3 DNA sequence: TGTGCCAGCAGTTCACAGGTTAACACTGAAGCTTTCTTT.

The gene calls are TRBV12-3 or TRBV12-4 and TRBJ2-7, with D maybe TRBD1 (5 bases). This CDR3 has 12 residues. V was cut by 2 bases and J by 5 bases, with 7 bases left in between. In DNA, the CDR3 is TGTGCCAGCAGTTTAAGCAGGGACGAGCAGTACTTC. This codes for CASSLSRDEQYF.

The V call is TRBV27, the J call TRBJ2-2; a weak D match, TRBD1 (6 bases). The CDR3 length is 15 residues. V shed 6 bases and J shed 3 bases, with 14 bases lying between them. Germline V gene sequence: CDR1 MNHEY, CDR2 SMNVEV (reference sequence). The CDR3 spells CASSKTGPDTGELFF. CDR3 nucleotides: TGTGCCAGCAGCAAGACAGGCCCCGACACCGGGGAGCTGTTTTTT.

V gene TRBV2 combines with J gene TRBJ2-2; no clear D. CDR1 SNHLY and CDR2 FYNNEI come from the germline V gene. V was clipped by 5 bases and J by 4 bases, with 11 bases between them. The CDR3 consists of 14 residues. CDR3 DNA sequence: TGTGCCAGCAGTCTACAATATAGCACCGGGGAGCTGTTTTTT. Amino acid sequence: CASSLQYSTGELFF.

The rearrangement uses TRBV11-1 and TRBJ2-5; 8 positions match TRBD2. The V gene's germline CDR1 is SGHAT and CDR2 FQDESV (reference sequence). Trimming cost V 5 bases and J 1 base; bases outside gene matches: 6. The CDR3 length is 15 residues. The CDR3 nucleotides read TGTGCCAGCAGCAAAGCTAGCGGGCCCCAAGAGACCCAGTACTTC. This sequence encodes CASSKASGPQETQYF.

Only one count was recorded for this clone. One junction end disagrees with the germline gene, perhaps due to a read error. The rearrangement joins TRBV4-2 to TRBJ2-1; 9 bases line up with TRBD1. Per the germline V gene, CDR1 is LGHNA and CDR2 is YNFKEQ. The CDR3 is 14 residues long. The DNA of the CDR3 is TGTGCCAGCAGCAAAGAGGGACAGGGCGATGAGCAGTTCTTC. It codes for CASSKEGQGDEQFF.

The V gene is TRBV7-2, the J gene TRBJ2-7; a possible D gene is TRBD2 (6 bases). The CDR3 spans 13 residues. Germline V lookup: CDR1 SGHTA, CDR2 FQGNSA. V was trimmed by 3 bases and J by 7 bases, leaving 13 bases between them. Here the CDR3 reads CASSFVGGEEQYF. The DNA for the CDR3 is TGTGCCAGCAGCTTTGTCGGGGGTGAGGAGCAGTACTTC.

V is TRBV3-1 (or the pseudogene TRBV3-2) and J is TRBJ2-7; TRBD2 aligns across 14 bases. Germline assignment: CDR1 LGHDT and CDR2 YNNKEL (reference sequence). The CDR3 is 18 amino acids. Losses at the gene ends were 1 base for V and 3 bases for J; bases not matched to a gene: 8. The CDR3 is CASSQAWGTSGSRYEQYF. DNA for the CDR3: TGTGCCAGCAGCCAAGCGTGGGGGACTAGCGGGAGTCGCTACGAGCAGTACTTC.

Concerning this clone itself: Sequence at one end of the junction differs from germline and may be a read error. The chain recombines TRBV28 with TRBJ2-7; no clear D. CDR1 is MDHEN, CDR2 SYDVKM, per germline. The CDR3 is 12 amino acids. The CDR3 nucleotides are TGTGCCAGCAGTTTACAGGATGGTGTTCACTCATTC. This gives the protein CASSLQDGVHSF.

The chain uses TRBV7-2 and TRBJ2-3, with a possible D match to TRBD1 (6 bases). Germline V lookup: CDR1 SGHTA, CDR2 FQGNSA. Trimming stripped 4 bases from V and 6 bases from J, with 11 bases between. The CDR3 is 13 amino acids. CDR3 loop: CASSSRDIDTQYF. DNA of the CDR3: TGTGCCAGCAGCTCACGGGACATCGATACGCAGTATTTT.

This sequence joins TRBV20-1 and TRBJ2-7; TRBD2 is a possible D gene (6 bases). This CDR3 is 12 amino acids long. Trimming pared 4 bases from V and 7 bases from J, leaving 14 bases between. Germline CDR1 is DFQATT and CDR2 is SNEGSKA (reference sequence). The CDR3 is CSANDPGEEQYF. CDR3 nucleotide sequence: TGCAGTGCTAATGACCCGGGGGAGGAGCAGTACTTC.